This TCR beta chain is from a study of patients and donors after allogeneic stem cell transplantation. This clonotype appeared a few times. One entry per CDR3 protein results from TCRdb running MiXCR on the RT-PCR reads. The table lists around 70,000 distinct CDR3 sequences, roughly 29% of them singletons. Germline V gene lookup returns CDR1 MGHRA and CDR2 YSYEKL. V was cut by 4 bases and J by 0 bases, with 10 bases left in between. CDR3 length equals 15 residues. V gene TRBV4-1 combines with J gene TRBJ1-3, with no clear D. Material: blood, either unsorted or a sorted T cell fraction (not recorded which). The receptor comes from a human donor who was either an allogeneic HSCT recipient or a stem cell or donor lymphocyte infusion donor (not recorded which). It is not recorded whose cells these are; they may come from a transplant donor. As DNA, the CDR3 is TGCGCCAGCAGCCGAAGTTACATCTCTGGAAACACCATATATTTT. This sequence encodes CASSRSYISGNTIYF.